The rows below give T cell receptor beta chains drawn from one sample of a study of cytomegalovirus exposure and HLA in healthy donors. Measured with immunoSEQ multiplex PCR; TCRdb has only the in-frame clones, and not every one. Of 95,000 to 150,000 clones in the sample, about 94% are singletons; the top ten hold roughly 1.3%. Source material: PBMCs. These TCRs come from a woman under 30 in good health and CMV-seronegative. Each CDR3 is given with its conserved first and last residue. The D gene is left open where the match is weak. Not all rows give a size; the values are once, few, many and, for expanded clones, a class.

d_call | clone_size | j_call | v_call | cdr3_nt | cdr3_aa
TRBD1 | NA | TRBJ2-1 | TRBV29-1 | TGCAGCGCCCGGGACAGGGAATACAATGAGCAGTTCTTC | CSARDREYNEQFF
TRBD1 | NA | TRBJ1-1 | TRBV5-1 | TGCGCCAGCAGCGGGGGACAGGGGGTCGACACTGAAGCTTTCTTT | CASSGGQGVDTEAFF
NA | NA | TRBJ1-2 | TRBV4-2 | TGTGCCAGCAGCCACGGGGAGGCCTATGGCTACACCTTC | CASSHGEAYGYTF
NA | NA | TRBJ2-7 | TRBV5-1 | TGCGCCAGCAGCGCCCACAGGTCGCAGGGGGAGCAGTACTTC | CASSAHRSQGEQYF
NA | NA | TRBJ2-7 | TRBV27 | TGTGCCAGCAGTCTTAGCGTGGGCGCCTACGAGCAGTACTTC | CASSLSVGAYEQYF
TRBD2 | NA | TRBJ2-2 | TRBV28 | TGTGCCAGCAGTTTTGCGGGAGACTACACCGGGGAGCTGTTTTTT | CASSFAGDYTGELFF
NA | NA | TRBJ2-1 | TRBV7-2 | TGTGCCAGCAGCTTAGAACTAGCAGGGAATGAGCAGTTCTTC | CASSLELAGNEQFF
TRBD1 | NA | TRBJ1-1 | TRBV7-9 | TGTGCCAGCAGCCCTAGGGACAGCCCCAACGGTGAAGCTTTCTTT | CASSPRDSPNGEAFF
TRBD1 | NA | TRBJ1-4 | TRBV14 | TGTGCCAGCAGCCAGGCAGGCAGGGGGAATGAAAAACTGTTTTTT | CASSQAGRGNEKLFF
NA | NA | TRBJ1-5 | TRBV6-1 | TGTGCCAGCAGTGAACTAGGGGTTAGCAATCAGCCCCAGCATTTT | CASSELGVSNQPQHF
NA | NA | TRBJ1-1 | TRBV6-5 | TGTGCCAGCAGCTCCACAGGGAACACTGAAGCTTTCTTT | CASSSTGNTEAFF
TRBD1 | NA | TRBJ1-5 | TRBV2 | TGTGCCAGCAGCCTCGGACAGGGTAGTTATAGCAATCAGCCCCAGCATTTT | CASSLGQGSYSNQPQHF
TRBD2 | NA | TRBJ2-3 | TRBV28 | TGTGCCAGCAGTGCCTCCCTAGCGGAGGACCTCACAGATACGCAGTATTTT | CASSASLAEDLTDTQYF
TRBD2 | NA | TRBJ2-1 | TRBV5-1 | TGCGCCAGCAGCATTCGCTCTAGCGGGCCTGAGCAGTTCTTC | CASSIRSSGPEQFF
NA | once | TRBJ1-1 | TRBV19 | TGTGCCAGTAGTCGACTACCGAACACTGAAGCTTTCTTT | CASSRLPNTEAFF
TRBD1 | NA | TRBJ1-3 | TRBV11-2 | TGTGCCAGCAGCTTTTTGGGACAGCGCTCTGGAAACACCATATATTTT | CASSFLGQRSGNTIYF
TRBD1 | NA | TRBJ1-5 | TRBV5-1 | TGCGCCAGCAGCCGACTCCCGGGACAGGGAAATCAGCCCCAGCATTTT | CASSRLPGQGNQPQHF
NA | NA | TRBJ1-4 | TRBV5-1 | TGCGCCAGCAGCTTGGGAAGGGAGGGCGAAAAACTGTTTTTT | CASSLGREGEKLFF
TRBD1 | NA | TRBJ2-7 | TRBV6-1 | TGTGCCAGTAGTCAGGGGGCGAACTCCTACGAGCAGTACTTC | CASSQGANSYEQYF
NA | NA | TRBJ1-2 | TRBV19 | TGTGCCAGTAGTATAGGAGCGCAGGGCGGGACGTATCGGGGCTACACCTTC | CASSIGAQGGTYRGYTF
NA | NA | TRBJ1-1 | TRBV28 | TGTGCCAGTGAGTTGAACACTGAAGCTTTCTTT | CASELNTEAFF
NA | NA | TRBJ2-1 | TRBV5-4 | TGTGCCAGCAGCGACAGACTTTACAATGAGCAGTTCTTC | CASSDRLYNEQFF
TRBD2 | NA | TRBJ2-1 | TRBV7-9 | TGTGCCAGCAGCTTTTCACTAGCGGGAGACAATGAGCAGTTCTTC | CASSFSLAGDNEQFF
NA | NA | TRBJ2-2 | TRBV5-1 | TGCGCCAGCAGCTTGGCCATCGGCACCGGGGAGCTGTTTTTT | CASSLAIGTGELFF
TRBD2 | NA | TRBJ2-1 | TRBV7-9 | TGTGCCAGCAGGTCGACTAGCGGGGGTAGTGAGCAGTTCTTC | CASRSTSGGSEQFF
TRBD2 | NA | TRBJ2-1 | TRBV4-2 | TGTGCCAGCAGCCAACTCGGGGGGGCCTTCTCCTACAATGAGCAGTTCTTC | CASSQLGGAFSYNEQFF
TRBD1 | NA | TRBJ2-5 | TRBV6-1 | TGTGCCAGCAAGACAGGGTCAGGAGAGACCCAGTACTTC | CASKTGSGETQYF
TRBD1 | NA | TRBJ2-7 | TRBV10-1 | TGCGCCAGCTCAACCGGGACAGGGATTTACGAGCAGTACTTC | CASSTGTGIYEQYF
TRBD1 | few | TRBJ2-5 | TRBV5-1 | TGCGCCAGCAGATTAGGGACAGGGATAGAGACCCAGTACTTC | CASRLGTGIETQYF
TRBD1 | NA | TRBJ2-7 | TRBV7-6 | TGTGCCAGCAGCTTGGGGGACAGGGACGAGCAGTACTTC | CASSLGDRDEQYF
NA | NA | TRBJ1-5 | TRBV6-1 | TGTGCCAGCAGTGAATATATGAGTTATAGCAATCAGCCCCAGCATTTT | CASSEYMSYSNQPQHF
NA | NA | TRBJ2-7 | TRBV19 | TGTGCCAGTAGTATAGTTCGGGGTGCTTCCTACGAGCAGTACTTC | CASSIVRGASYEQYF
NA | NA | TRBJ1-1 | TRBV9 | TGTGCCAGCAGCGTAGGTCGGGGGGCGGTTGAAGCTTTCTTT | CASSVGRGAVEAFF
NA | few | TRBJ2-7 | TRBV27 | TGTGCCAGCAGGTCTATGCGAGGGGAGCAGTACTTC | CASRSMRGEQYF
NA | NA | TRBJ2-7 | TRBV6-1 | TGTGCCACCCGGACTGTCTACGAGCAGTACTTC | CATRTVYEQYF
NA | NA | TRBJ2-1 | TRBV4-1 | TGCGCCAGCAGCGAGGCGGCGAATGAGCAGTTCTTC | CASSEAANEQFF
NA | NA | TRBJ1-5 | TRBV7-2 | TGTGCCAGCAGGTCACCAGGGTCTAATCAGCCCCAGCATTTT | CASRSPGSNQPQHF
TRBD2 | NA | TRBJ2-7 | TRBV9 | TGTGCCAGCAGCGAATTAGCGGGAGTACAGTACTTC | CASSELAGVQYF
TRBD1 | NA | TRBJ1-1 | TRBV5-1 | TGCGCCAGCAGCCCGGACAGGATAAACACTGAAGCTTTCTTT | CASSPDRINTEAFF
TRBD1 | NA | TRBJ1-2 | TRBV28 | TGTGCCAGCAGGCGACAGGGCTCTGACTATGGCTACACCTTC | CASRRQGSDYGYTF
NA | NA | TRBJ1-1 | TRBV28 | TGTGCCAGCAGTCCTAGGGGGGGCGACGCTTTCTTT | CASSPRGGDAFF
TRBD2 | NA | TRBJ2-1 | TRBV7-9 | TGTGCCAGCAGCCCAGGGCAGCGGGGGGGCCTCTGGTTCTTC | CASSPGQRGGLWFF
NA | NA | TRBJ2-5 | TRBV28 | TGTGCCAGCAGTTTAGACGGGTGGAGGACCCAGTACTTC | CASSLDGWRTQYF
NA | NA | TRBJ1-2 | TRBV27 | TGTGCCAGCAGTTTTGTTAACGGAGGCGGCTACACCTTC | CASSFVNGGGYTF
NA | NA | TRBJ2-7 | TRBV6-5 | TGTGCCAGCGGGAAGGGGCTAGCCTACGAGCAGTACTTC | CASGKGLAYEQYF
NA | NA | TRBJ1-1 | TRBV7-6 | TGTGCCAGCAGCTTAGAAGTCAGGGACACTGAAGCTTTCTTT | CASSLEVRDTEAFF
TRBD2 | NA | TRBJ2-3 | TRBV7-2 | TGTGCCAGCAGCTTAGCGCTCGTGAGACTAGCGGGAGTGATGCATACGCAGTATTTT | CASSLALVRLAGVMHTQYF
NA | NA | TRBJ1-5 | TRBV6-5 | TGTGCCAGCAGCTTGACAGGCTCCTTGAATCAGCCCCAGCATTTT | CASSLTGSLNQPQHF